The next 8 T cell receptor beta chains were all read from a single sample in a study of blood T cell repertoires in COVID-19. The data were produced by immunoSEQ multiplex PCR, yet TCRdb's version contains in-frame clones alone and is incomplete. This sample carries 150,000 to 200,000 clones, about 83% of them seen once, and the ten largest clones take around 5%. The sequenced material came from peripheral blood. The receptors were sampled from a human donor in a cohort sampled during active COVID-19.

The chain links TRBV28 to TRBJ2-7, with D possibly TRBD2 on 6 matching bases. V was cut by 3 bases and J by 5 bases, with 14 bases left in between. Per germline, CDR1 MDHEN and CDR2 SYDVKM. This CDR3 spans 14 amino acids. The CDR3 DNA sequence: TGTGCCAGCAGTTTGGGTGGCGGGGTCCACGAGCAGTACTTC. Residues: CASSLGGGVHEQYF.

DNA for the CDR3: TGTGCCAGCAGTTCAGAGGTCTATGGCTACACCTTC. Its translation is CASSSEVYGYTF. The genes are TRBV6-2 or TRBV6-3 and TRBJ1-2; the D is unclear. The CDR3 is 12 residues long. Trimming took 4 bases from V and 4 from J, leaving 7 bases between them. CDR1 is MNHEY, CDR2 SVGEGT, per germline.

The CDR3 DNA follows: TGTGCCAGCAGTTTGAGGAATCAGCCCCAGCATTTT. It yields the protein CASSLRNQPQHF. This chain links TRBV12-3 or TRBV12-4 with TRBJ1-5; no definite D call. Deletions cut 3 bases from V and 4 bases from J, with 4 bases between. The CDR3 is made up of 12 amino acids.

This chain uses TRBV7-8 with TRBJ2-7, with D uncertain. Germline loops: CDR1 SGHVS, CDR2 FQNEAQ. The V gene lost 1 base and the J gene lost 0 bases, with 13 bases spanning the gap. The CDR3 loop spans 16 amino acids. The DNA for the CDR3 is TGTGCCAGCAGCTTAGTGGGCGCCCAGAGCTCCTACGAGCAGTACTTC. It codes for CASSLVGAQSSYEQYF.

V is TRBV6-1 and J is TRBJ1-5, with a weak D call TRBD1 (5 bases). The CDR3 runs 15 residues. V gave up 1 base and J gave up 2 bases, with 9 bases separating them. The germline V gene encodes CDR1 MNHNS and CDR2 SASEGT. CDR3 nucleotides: TGTGCCAGCAGTGAAGGATGGGGGGGCAATCAGCCCCAGCATTTT. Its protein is CASSEGWGGNQPQHF.

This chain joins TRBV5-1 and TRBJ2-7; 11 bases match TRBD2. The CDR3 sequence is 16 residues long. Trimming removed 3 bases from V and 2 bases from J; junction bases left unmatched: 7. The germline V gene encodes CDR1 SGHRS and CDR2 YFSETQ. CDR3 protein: CASSYTSGRSTYEQYF. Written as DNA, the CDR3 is TGCGCCAGCAGCTATACTAGCGGGAGATCCACCTACGAGCAGTACTTC.

The CDR3 reads CASRPGTAVTYEQYF. The CDR3 DNA follows: TGTGCCAGTAGACCCGGGACAGCAGTAACCTACGAGCAGTACTTC. The genes are TRBV2 and TRBJ2-7; 7 nucleotides agree with TRBD1. The CDR3 runs to 15 residues. Germline trimming cut 9 bases from V and 2 bases from J; bases unmatched to any gene: 13. Germline loops: CDR1 SNHLY, CDR2 FYNNEI.

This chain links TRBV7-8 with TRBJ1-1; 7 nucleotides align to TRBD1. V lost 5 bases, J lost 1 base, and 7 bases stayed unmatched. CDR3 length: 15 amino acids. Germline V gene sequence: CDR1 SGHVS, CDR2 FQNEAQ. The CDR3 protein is CASSPTGKGNTEAFF. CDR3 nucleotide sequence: TGTGCCAGCAGCCCGACAGGGAAGGGGAACACTGAAGCTTTCTTT.